Each of the 25 T cell receptor beta chains below was sequenced from the same sample in a study of T cells in Graves' hyperthyroidism and ophthalmopathy. TCR beta CDR3 regions were amplified from RNA transcripts. When the TCR CDR3 underwent first-round RT-PCR, the HTBI primer set was used. TCRdb redid the calling of the multiplex PCR reads with MiXCR, one entry per CDR3 protein. The table has some 740,000 distinct CDR3 sequences, about 14% seen once. The sample was blood. The receptors derive from a woman under 30 with Graves' hyperthyroidism.

The V and J genes are TRBV25-1 and TRBJ1-1; possibly TRBD1 for D (6 bases). This CDR3 spans 13 amino acids. Germline CDR1 is MGHDK and CDR2 is SYGVNS. V lost 3 bases and J 11 bases, leaving 16 bases between the germline ends. The CDR3 nucleotides read TGTGCCAGCAGTGATACCCTGGGGGGGCACGCTTTCTTT. Amino acid sequence: CASSDTLGGHAFF.

This clonotype occurred a few times. V and J are TRBV28 and TRBJ2-2, with a possible D match to TRBD2 (5 bases). Germline V gene data show CDR1 as MDHEN and CDR2 as SYDVKM. The CDR3 spans 14 residues. The ends were cut back, 3 bases at V and 6 bases at J, with 11 bases in the middle. The CDR3 sequence is CASSFGGSAGELFF. CDR3 in DNA: TGTGCCAGCAGTTTTGGAGGAAGCGCCGGGGAGCTGTTTTTT.

In this sample, this clonotype turned up many times. The rearrangement uses TRBV7-2 and TRBJ2-7; 8 bases match TRBD2. Germline CDR1 SGHTA, CDR2 FQGNSA. This CDR3 region has 17 residues. V lost 3 bases to trimming and J lost 6 bases; unmatched junction nucleotides: 16. The CDR3 sequence: CASSFYVGAGEGGEQYF. In nucleotides, the CDR3 is TGTGCCAGCAGCTTCTATGTGGGAGCGGGAGAAGGTGGCGAGCAGTACTTC.

Ten or more counts support this clonotype. The rearrangement links TRBV6-1 to TRBJ2-3, with 15 bases identical to TRBD2. The germline V gene has CDR1 MNHNS and CDR2 SASEGT. V was pared by 5 bases and J by 4 bases, with 16 bases of the junction left unmatched. This CDR3 spans 20 amino acids. CDR3 coding DNA: TGTGCCAGCAGTTCTCTCCTAACCGGGACTAGCGGGAGGAGGGCAGATACGCAGTATTTT. This encodes CASSSLLTGTSGRRADTQYF.

The chain carries TRBV2 and TRBJ2-7; D gene ambiguous. The assigned J gene may be wrong: the sequence end matches TRBJ2-1 better. The germline V gene encodes CDR1 SNHLY and CDR2 FYNNEI. The CDR3 spans 11 residues. The DNA of the CDR3 is TGTGCCAGCAGTGAATTATTCGAGCAGTTCTTC. Amino acid sequence: CASSELFEQFF.

This clonotype was seen a handful of times. This clone may be a read error of a much larger clone one base away. The rearrangement uses TRBV11-3 and TRBJ2-7; D may match TRBD1 or TRBD2 (5 bases each). The V gene's germline CDR1 is SGHNT and CDR2 YENEEA. The V gene lost 5 bases and the J gene lost 5 bases, with 13 bases spanning the gap. The CDR3 contains 13 residues. The CDR3 DNA reads as TGTGCCAGCAGCCCGTGTCTGGGACACGAGCAGTACTTC. This translates into CASSPCLGHEQYF. The full variable domain, in which reference TRBV11-3 and TRBJ2-7 provide the parts outside the CDR3, is EAGVVQSPRYKIIEKKQPVAFWCNPISGHNTLYWYLQNLGQGPELLIRYENEEAVDDSQLPKDRFSAERLKGVDSTLKIQPAELGDSAVYLCASSPCLGHEQYFGPGTRLTVT.

This clonotype was observed many times. This rearrangement joins TRBV11-3 to TRBJ2-7; no clear D. The germline CDR1 and CDR2 sequences are SGHNT and YENEEA. Trimming shortened V by 5 bases and J by 8 bases, and 16 bases separated the two germline ends. This CDR3 contains 13 residues. As DNA, the CDR3 is TGTGCCAGCAGCCTTCCGGGCCACCTCAAGCAGTACTTC. Translation: CASSLPGHLKQYF.

The sample holds a few counts of this clonotype. The rearrangement uses TRBV7-9 and TRBJ2-4, with TRBD1 as a possible D gene (6 bases). The V end was cut by 5 bases, the J end by 7 bases, with 9 bases between. CDR1 and CDR2 from the germline V gene are SEHNR and FQNEAQ (reference sequence). The CDR3 covers 12 residues. CDR3 in DNA: TGTGCCAGCAGCCTAGACAGGAACATTCAGTACTTC. Translation: CASSLDRNIQYF. Together with reference TRBV7-9 and TRBJ2-4, the CDR3 gives the full variable domain: DTGVSQNPRHKITKRGQNVTFRCDPISEHNRLYWYRQTLGQGPEFLTYFQNEAQLEKSRLLSDRFSAERPKGSFSTLEIQRTEQGDSAMYLCASSLDRNIQYFGAGTRLSVL.

To note about this clonotype: A read error is possible here, since a much larger clone lies one base away. V is TRBV12-3 or TRBV12-4 and J is TRBJ2-7; no clear D gene. This CDR3 comprises 15 residues. The CDR3: CAGSPRWPTPYEQYF. The CDR3 nucleotides read TGTGCCGGCAGCCCCCGTTGGCCTACCCCCTACGAGCAGTACTTC.

This clonotype was detected a few times. The chain links TRBV28 to TRBJ1-3, with TRBD1 identical over 7 bases. After removal of 5 bases from V and 0 bases from J, the junction contained 7 bases not matched to a gene. CDR1 and CDR2 from the germline V gene are MDHEN and SYDVKM. The length of the CDR3 is 16 residues. The CDR3: CASSTPDRYSGNTIYF. CDR3 coding DNA: TGTGCCAGCAGTACCCCGGACAGGTACTCTGGAAACACCATATATTTT.

Concerning this clonotype itself: A much larger clone sits a single nucleotide away, making a read error possible. The rearrangement uses TRBV6-1 and TRBJ2-7; tentative D call: TRBD1 (6 bases). The CDR3 runs to 13 residues. CDR1 and CDR2 from the germline V gene are MNHNS and SASEGT. Trimming pared 3 bases from V and 2 bases from J, leaving 8 bases between. CDR3 in amino acids: CASSDRTAYEQYF. The CDR3 DNA sequence: TGTGCCAGCAGTGATCGGACAGCCTACGAGCAGTACTTC.

This clonotype was picked up many times. The chain is built from TRBV20-1 and TRBJ2-7; 9 bases map to TRBD2. The V and J ends lost 3 bases and 4 bases, in that order; junction bases with no gene match: 7. CDR3 length: 14 amino acids. Germline-derived CDR1 and CDR2 are DFQATT and SNEGSKA (reference sequence). CDR3 residues: CSASRSSGTYEQYF. CDR3 in DNA: TGCAGTGCTAGTAGGTCTAGCGGGACGTACGAGCAGTACTTC.

This clonotype was found many times. The chain carries TRBV6-1 and TRBJ1-2; D perhaps matches TRBD1 (5 bases). The germline CDR1 and CDR2 sequences are MNHNS and SASEGT. The CDR3 length is 14 residues. Trimming took off 8 bases at V and 8 bases at J, with 21 bases between the two ends. CDR3 DNA: TGTGCCAGCGCAGAGGCCGGGACGCCCCGAGGCTACACCTTC. Protein sequence: CASAEAGTPRGYTF.

J is TRBJ2-5 and V is TRBV19; 9 bases align to TRBD1. In germline, CDR1 is LNHDA, CDR2 SQIVND (reference sequence). The CDR3 contains 16 residues. Trimming removed 9 bases from V and 5 bases from J; junction bases left unmatched: 16. In DNA form, the CDR3 reads TGTGCCAGCCGGGACAGGGTTAGCGCAAGTTGGGAGACCCAGTACTTC. Translated: CASRDRVSASWETQYF.

This clonotype was recorded many times. CDR3 sequence (DNA): TGCGCCAGCAGCCAAGCGGCGGGAGGGCCCTACGAGCAGTACTTC. This codes for CASSQAAGGPYEQYF. The genes are TRBV4-1 and TRBJ2-7; 9 bases line up with TRBD2. The CDR3 sequence is 15 residues long. Germline assignment: CDR1 MGHRA and CDR2 YSYEKL. The ends lost 1 base at V and 2 bases at J; junction bases unmatched: 3.

Turning to this clonotype: The conserved phenylalanine or tryptophan normally closing the CDR3 is absent here, so this likely arose from a read error. The rearrangement joins TRBV30 to TRBJ1-2; D is undetermined. This CDR3 region has 16 residues. Trimming removed 3 bases from V and 4 bases from J, with 21 bases in between. Germline V gene data show CDR1 as GTSNPN and CDR2 as SVGIG (reference sequence). The CDR3 bases are TGTGCCTGGAGAATAAGACGGGGTAATTCTCCCTATGGCTACACCTCC. It specifies CAWRIRRGNSPYGYTS.

To note about this clonotype: With a much larger clone just one base away, this may be a read error. This chain links TRBV11-3 with TRBJ2-1; D could derive from TRBD1 or TRBD2 (5 bases each). The V gene's germline CDR1 is SGHNT and CDR2 YENEEA. The V end was cut by 7 bases, the J end by 10 bases, with 17 bases between. This CDR3 contains 13 residues. The CDR3 DNA follows: TGTGCCAGCATCGGGACCGGTGGCTACGAGCAGTTCTTC. Translated: CASIGTGGYEQFF. Variable domain in full (rest from reference TRBV11-3 and TRBJ2-1): EAGVVQSPRYKIIEKKQPVAFWCNPISGHNTLYWYLQNLGQGPELLIRYENEEAVDDSQLPKDRFSAERLKGVDSTLKIQPAELGDSAVYLCASIGTGGYEQFFGPGTRLTVL.

This clonotype appeared a single time. A clone one base away is much larger, so this may be a read error. The genes are TRBV5-5 and TRBJ1-1; the match to TRBD1 covers 9 bases. The CDR3 totals 16 residues. The germline V gene encodes CDR1 SGHKS and CDR2 YYEKEE (reference sequence). CDR3 loop: CAGSGTGQELGTEAFF. The DNA for the CDR3 is TGTGCCGGCAGCGGGACAGGGCAGGAGCTAGGGACTGAAGCTTTCTTT.

Turning to this clonotype: This may be a read error: a much more frequent sequence differs by one nucleotide. The chain is built from TRBV7-2 and TRBJ2-7; D is perhaps TRBD1 (5 bases). Trimming took off 3 bases at V and 3 bases at J, with 9 bases between the two ends. In germline, CDR1 is SGHTA, CDR2 FQGNSA. CDR3 length: 13 amino acids. CDR3 sequence reads: CASSFDSHYEQYF. DNA of the CDR3: TGTGCCAGCAGCTTCGACAGTCACTACGAGCAGTACTTC.

V and J are TRBV7-9 and TRBJ2-2; weak D call: TRBD1 (5 bases). Germline CDR1 and CDR2: SEHNR and FQNEAQ (reference sequence). CDR3 size: 15 residues. Trimming took 6 bases from V and 5 from J, leaving 16 bases between them. As DNA, the CDR3 is TGTGCCAGCAGTTTGACAGCATCCGCAACCGGGGAGCTGTTTTTT. Encoded protein: CASSLTASATGELFF.

This clonotype has only one observation. A much larger clone is a single base away; this may be a read error. The chain employs TRBV9 and TRBJ1-1, with D possibly being TRBD1 (6 bases). This CDR3 has 14 amino acids. In germline, CDR1 is SGDLS, CDR2 YYNGEE. CDR3 nucleotide sequence: TGTGCCAGCAGCGCCCTCTACCGGGACACTGGAGCTTTCTTT. Translation: CASSALYRDTGAFF.

The V and J genes are TRBV10-2 and TRBJ2-3; D gene ambiguous. The CDR3 is 12 amino acids. CDR1 and CDR2 (germline): WSHSY, SAAADI. Between the trimmed V and J ends, which lost 6 bases and 4 bases, there was a span of 8 bases. The CDR3 nucleotides read TGCGCCAGCAGAGGTAGCTCAGATACGCAGTATTTT. It is translated as CASRGSSDTQYF.

This sequence joins TRBV6-2 or TRBV6-3 and TRBJ2-1, with 10 bases that match TRBD1. Germline CDR1 is MNHEY and CDR2 is SVGEGT. CDR3 length: 13 residues. The ends lost 9 bases at V and 7 bases at J; junction bases unmatched: 6. The CDR3 sequence: CASDRGLQNEQFF. DNA for the CDR3: TGTGCCAGTGACAGGGGGCTTCAAAATGAGCAGTTCTTC.

This clonotype was counted only a few times. CDR3 loop: CASSLAPAARFF. The CDR3 region has the DNA TGTGCCAGCAGTTTAGCCCCCGCGGCAAGGTTCTTC. This sequence joins TRBV12-3 or TRBV12-4 and TRBJ2-1, with no clear D. Trimming pared 0 bases from V and 15 bases from J, leaving 12 bases between. This CDR3 is built from 12 residues.

This clonotype was recorded at least ten times. The chain couples TRBV20-1 to TRBJ2-1; D gene ambiguous. The CDR3 extends over 11 amino acids. V was pared by 7 bases and J by 9 bases, with 13 bases between. Germline V lookup: CDR1 DFQATT, CDR2 SNEGSKA (reference sequence). CDR3 nucleotide sequence: TGCAGTGTCTGGTCGACTTTTGAGCAGTTCTTC. It encodes CSVWSTFEQFF.